The rows below give T cell receptor beta chains drawn from one sample of a study of T cell responses to AZD1222 COVID-19 vaccine. Clones were read by immunoSEQ multiplex PCR, and TCRdb kept only the in-frame ones, dropping some. The sample includes around 150,000 clones. The material sequenced was peripheral blood. Source of these receptors: an adult in good health. CDR3s include the opening cysteine and the closing phenylalanine or tryptophan.

V gene	J gene	CDR3 protein
TRBV9	TRBJ1-2	CASSVGQETIYGYTF
TRBV3-1/TRBV3-2	TRBJ2-5	CASSQRLANIEETQYF
TRBV12-1	TRBJ1-2	CASSFEGGRGYTF
TRBV24-1	TRBJ2-3	CATSDFQDPRDTQYF
TRBV19	TRBJ1-4	CASSKAIGTGLATNEKLFF
TRBV9	TRBJ2-5	CASSVVASGGQETQYF
TRBV28	TRBJ1-2	CASSLSAGSFSGYTF
TRBV11-2	TRBJ2-3	CASSLEGSTQVLTSTDTQYF
TRBV10-2	TRBJ1-2	CASSETGRGGGYTF
TRBV12-5	TRBJ2-5	CASGLTRSRQSGETQYF
TRBV7-9	TRBJ2-5	CASSLGEGLRETQYF
TRBV4-1	TRBJ2-7	CASSPRQGSSYEQYF
TRBV4-1	TRBJ2-7	CASSQDAPLYEQYF
TRBV5-4	TRBJ1-6	CAITTGPRDSPLHF
TRBV6-1	TRBJ1-1	CASSEVGGTEAFF
TRBV18	TRBJ2-2	CASSPNANTGELFF
TRBV4-2	TRBJ2-1	CASNLGGGNNNEQFF
TRBV7-9	TRBJ1-5	CASSPPGYNQPQHF
TRBV11-3	TRBJ2-5	CASSLVAGVGETQYF
TRBV4-1	TRBJ2-2	CASSPQGAGVGELFF
TRBV5-1	TRBJ1-2	CASSLGTENYGYTF
TRBV6-5	TRBJ1-4	CASTRTLGNSEKLFF
TRBV3-1/TRBV3-2	TRBJ2-1	CASSQDLGAYNEQFF
TRBV3-1/TRBV3-2	TRBJ2-5	CASSQDGGRGILLRETQYF
TRBV5-1	TRBJ2-7	CASSRTTSGYEQYF
TRBV9	TRBJ2-3	CASSTGGVTDTQYF
TRBV3-1/TRBV3-2	TRBJ1-1	CASSQGRRTEAFF
TRBV12-5	TRBJ2-1	CASGLDEGQQFF
TRBV18	TRBJ2-7	CASSPGSDEQYF
TRBV7-6	TRBJ2-7	CASSLGPLGEQYF
TRBV7-2	TRBJ2-5	CASSLDGSADGGNF
TRBV5-1	TRBJ1-1	CASSSSPWANTEAFF
TRBV4-1	TRBJ1-4	CASSQGTGILEKLFF
TRBV30	TRBJ1-4	CAWRHGRQELFAANEKLFF
TRBV21-1	TRBJ2-7	CASSSRDRGPYEQYF
TRBV3-1/TRBV3-2	TRBJ2-7	CASSRGNYEQYF
TRBV18	TRBJ1-1	CASSRNRGETEAFF
TRBV5-1	TRBJ1-4	CASSLGTGTVNEKLFF
TRBV15	TRBJ2-3	CATSRERTTDTQYF
TRBV7-9	TRBJ2-2	CASSLSAANTGELFF
TRBV29-1	TRBJ1-3	CSVGSSGTGNTIYF
TRBV20-1	TRBJ2-5	CSASFAGRETQYF